This TCR beta chain was captured by sequencing in a study of beta chain features in type 1 diabetes. CDR3 length: 17 residues. J lost 5 bases, V lost 0 bases, and 7 bases had no gene match. CDR1 SGHRS and CDR2 YFSETQ come from the germline V gene. TCRB transcripts that were expressed got sequenced, as all of the isolated RNA had been reverse transcribed. Profiled with immunoSEQ multiplex PCR; TCRdb holds only in-frame clones, not every one. This sample has approximately 200,000 clones; around 9.6% occur once, and the top ten carry just under 0.035%. Material for sequencing was naive CD4+ T cells from blood. This TCR came from a woman aged 18 to 35 in good health. This chain links TRBV5-1 with TRBJ2-3; 12 bases line up with TRBD2. In nucleotides, the CDR3 is TGCGCCAGCAGCTTGGATGCTAGCGGGGGGGCCGTAGATACGCAGTATTTT. This sequence encodes CASSLDASGGAVDTQYF.